A selection of T cell receptor beta chains follows, all from one sample in a study of T cell repertoires in cytomegalovirus infection. TCRdb itself ran the reads through MiXCR, one entry per CDR3 protein. Found here are around 210,000 distinct CDR3 sequences, 5% to 8.5% of them singletons; the top ten hold about 6.5%. The sample consisted of PBMCs. The receptors stem from a human donor in good health (CMV status not recorded). Some clones in this sample may be carry-over from other donors' samples. Both conserved end residues are part of each CDR3. D genes are given only for firm matches. A row's size may be missing; if present it is once, few, many or a size class.

j_call clone_size d_call v_call cdr3_nt cdr3_aa
TRBJ2-7 many TRBD1 TRBV2 TGTGCCAGTAGAGGGACAGCTACGGTTGGGTCCTACTTC CASRGTATVGSYF
TRBJ2-7 many TRBD2 TRBV7-9 TGTGCCAGCAGCTCGGGACTAGCGGGGTACGAGCAGTACTTC CASSSGLAGYEQYF
TRBJ2-3 . TRBD2 TRBV6-6 TGTGCCAGCAGTCCTGATGTTGCGGGGGGGATATCAGATACGCAGTATTTT CASSPDVAGGISDTQYF
TRBJ2-5 many TRBD1 TRBV7-9 TGTGCCAGCAGCTTTCTACCGGGACAGGGGGTCGAGACCCAGTACTTC CASSFLPGQGVETQYF
TRBJ1-5 few TRBD1 TRBV28 TGTGCCAGCAGTACCCCCGAAGGGGGCCAAAATCAGCCCCAGCATTTT CASSTPEGGQNQPQHF
TRBJ2-3 many . TRBV7-2 TGTGCCAGCAGCTTAGTATCCTTTTCCACAGATACGCAGTATTTT CASSLVSFSTDTQYF
TRBJ1-4 many . TRBV7-2 TGTGCCAGCAGGCCAAGGACCGGGACACAAGAAAAACTGTTTTTT CASRPRTGTQEKLFF
TRBJ1-3 many . TRBV7-2 TGTGCCAGCAGCTTAGGGCCCCAGAGCTCTGGAAACACCATATATTTT CASSLGPQSSGNTIYF
TRBJ1-1 many TRBD1 TRBV20-1 TGCAGTGCTGGATCTCAGGGGGCGGAAGCTTTCTTT CSAGSQGAEAFF
TRBJ1-3 many . TRBV5-5 TGTGCCAGCAGCCTTACCGGGACGAATGGAAACACCATATATTTT CASSLTGTNGNTIYF
TRBJ2-1 many . TRBV4-1 TGCGCCAGCAGCCAAGACAGCAGCTCCTACAATGAGCAGTTCTTC CASSQDSSSYNEQFF
TRBJ2-5 many TRBD2 TRBV28 TGTGCCAGCAGTTCCGGCGGGGGGGCGGTTAGAGAGACCCAGTACTTC CASSSGGGAVRETQYF
TRBJ1-5 many TRBD1 TRBV12-3/TRBV12-4 TGTGCCAGCAGGCAACAGGGGGCCTATAATCAGCCCCAGCATTTT CASRQQGAYNQPQHF
TRBJ2-2 many TRBD1 TRBV7-8 TGTGCCAGCAGCCTCTCTTCCGGGACAGGGGTAACCGGGGAGCTGTTTTTT CASSLSSGTGVTGELFF
TRBJ2-1 many TRBD1 TRBV29-1 TGCAGCGTTGGAAGAGACAGGGCCTACAATGAGCAGTTCTTC CSVGRDRAYNEQFF
TRBJ2-2 many TRBD1 TRBV7-8 TGTGCCAGCAGCTTTATACAGGGGGGTCCCGGGGAGCTGTTTTTT CASSFIQGGPGELFF
TRBJ2-7 many TRBD2 TRBV7-9 TGTGCCAGCAGCTTATCCCATACTAGCGGGACCTCCTACGAGCAGTACTTC CASSLSHTSGTSYEQYF
TRBJ2-7 few . TRBV6-6 TGTGCCAGCAGTTACTCGACAGGCATCTCCTACGAGCAGTACTTC CASSYSTGISYEQYF
TRBJ2-2 few . TRBV5-1 TGCGCCAGCAGCTCCTTAAACAGGGTTACCGGGGAGCTGTTTTTT CASSSLNRVTGELFF
TRBJ1-1 many . TRBV7-2 TGTGCCAGCAGCTTAGGCCGGACCTGGGGCACTGAAGCTTTCTTT CASSLGRTWGTEAFF
TRBJ1-1 many . TRBV7-2 TGTGCCAGCTTGGTTCTCGAGAGCACTGAAGCTTTCTTT CASLVLESTEAFF
TRBJ1-2 . TRBD1 TRBV9 TGTGCCAGCAGCGTAGTTCCCGGACAGGCGGCCTATGGCTACACCTTC CASSVVPGQAAYGYTF
TRBJ1-2 . . TRBV20-1 TGCAGTGCCACGCCCCACAGAGACTATGGCTACACCTTC CSATPHRDYGYTF
TRBJ2-5 many . TRBV20-1 TGCAGTGCATCCTCAGTGGGGGAGACCCAGTACTTC CSASSVGETQYF
TRBJ2-2 . . TRBV5-4 TGTGCCAGCAGCTTCACGGGGGGCAACACCGGGGAGCTGTTTTTT CASSFTGGNTGELFF
TRBJ2-4 few TRBD2 TRBV4-2 TGTGCCAGCAGCCAAGGTGGTACTAGCGGGGGCCTCCTCTTAGCCAAAAACATTCAGTACTTC CASSQGGTSGGLLLAKNIQYF
TRBJ1-2 many . TRBV7-2 TGTGCCAGCAGCTCGGCCCCCGCACAGGGATACTATGGCTACACCTTC CASSSAPAQGYYGYTF
TRBJ1-6 few . TRBV2 TGTGCCAGCAGTGAAAGTCGGCTCGCCAATTCACCCCTCCACTTT CASSESRLANSPLHF
TRBJ2-7 many . TRBV20-1 TGCAGTTTACGGGGGTTAACCTACGAGCAGTACTTC CSLRGLTYEQYF
TRBJ2-7 many TRBD1 TRBV5-6 TGTGCCAGCAGGGACAGGGGGCGCGGGGTAAACGAGCAGTACTTC CASRDRGRGVNEQYF
TRBJ1-5 . . TRBV2 TGTGCCAGCAGTGATGTGGCAGCAAATAGCAATCAGCCCCAGCATTTT CASSDVAANSNQPQHF
TRBJ1-5 . . TRBV4-2 TGTGCCAGCAGCCAAGAGTATCCACAGCCCCAGCATTTT CASSQEYPQPQHF
TRBJ2-7 . . TRBV14 TGTGCCAGCAGCCAACGCGGGACGGAGCAGTACTTC CASSQRGTEQYF
TRBJ1-5 many . TRBV4-1 TGCGCCAGCAGCCAAGAGAGTCAGACTAACAATCAGCCCCAGCATTTT CASSQESQTNNQPQHF
TRBJ1-5 many . TRBV4-3 TGCGCCAGCAGCCAAGATGGTCGAGGACAGCCCCAGCATTTT CASSQDGRGQPQHF
TRBJ2-3 many . TRBV7-3 TGTGCCAGCAGCCTCGGGGGACCAAACAGAGATACGCAGTATTTT CASSLGGPNRDTQYF
TRBJ2-3 many . TRBV7-9 TGTGCCAGCAGCCCGCTAAGCACAGATACGCAGTATTTT CASSPLSTDTQYF
TRBJ2-7 many . TRBV14 TGTGCCAGCAGCCAAGATCTTGGGTGGACCTACGAGCAGTACTTC CASSQDLGWTYEQYF
TRBJ2-7 many TRBD1 TRBV29-1 TGCAGCGTTCAGACAGGGGGCATGAACGAGCAGTACTTC CSVQTGGMNEQYF
TRBJ2-3 . TRBD2 TRBV6-5 TGTGCCAGCTTCCAGGGACTAGCAGGGGATACGCAGTATTTT CASFQGLAGDTQYF
TRBJ2-2 few . TRBV19 TGTGCCACCGGGGCCCTAAACACCGGGGAGCTGTTTTTT CATGALNTGELFF
TRBJ1-2 many TRBD1 TRBV2 TGTGCCAGCAGTCCACAGGGGAGGGGTGGCTACACCTTC CASSPQGRGGYTF
TRBJ2-1 many . TRBV19 TGTGCCAGTAGTATAGATATATCGGGGACTGACAATGAGCAGTTCTTC CASSIDISGTDNEQFF
TRBJ2-5 many . TRBV7-2 TGTGCCAGCTCGATCGTTTGGACCCAAGAGACCCAGTACTTC CASSIVWTQETQYF
TRBJ1-2 many . TRBV7-2 TGTGCCAGCAGCTGGGCTTTTCAGACTAACTATGGCTACACCTTC CASSWAFQTNYGYTF